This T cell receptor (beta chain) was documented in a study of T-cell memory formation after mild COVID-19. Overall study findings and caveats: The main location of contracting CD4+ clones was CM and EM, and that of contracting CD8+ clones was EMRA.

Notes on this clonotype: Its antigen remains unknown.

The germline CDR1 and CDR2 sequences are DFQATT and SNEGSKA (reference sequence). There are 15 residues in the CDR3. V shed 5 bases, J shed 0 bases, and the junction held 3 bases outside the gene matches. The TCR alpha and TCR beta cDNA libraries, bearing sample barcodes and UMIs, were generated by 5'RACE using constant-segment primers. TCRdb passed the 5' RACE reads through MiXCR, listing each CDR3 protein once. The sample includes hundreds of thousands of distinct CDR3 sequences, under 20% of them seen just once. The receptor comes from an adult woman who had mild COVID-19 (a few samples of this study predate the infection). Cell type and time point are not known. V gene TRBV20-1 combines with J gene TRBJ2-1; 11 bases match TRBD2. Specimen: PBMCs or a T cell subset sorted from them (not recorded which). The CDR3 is CSALSGRASYNEQFF. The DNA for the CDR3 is TGCAGTGCTCTTAGCGGGAGGGCCTCCTACAATGAGCAGTTCTTC.